This T cell receptor (beta chain) originates from a study of blood T cell repertoires in COVID-19. Study-wide background: Acute-phase and convalescent COVID-19 samples originated in the United States, Italy and Spain.

The V end lost 6 bases, the J end lost 3 bases, and 14 bases lay between the germline ends. CDR1 is SQVTM and CDR2 is ANQGSEA in the germline V gene. CDR3 length: 14 residues. Libraries were prepared by immunoSEQ multiplex PCR; TCRdb keeps only in-frame clonotypes and omits some of them. The sample has 150,000 to 200,000 clones, approximately 85% seen once; the top ten hold roughly 9%. This sequence was found in a woman in her late teens or twenties who had recovered from COVID-19. Sequencing used PBMCs or T cells enriched from blood (not recorded which). The chain combines TRBV29-1 with TRBJ1-4; D is ambiguous. The CDR3 sequence is CSVIKEASNEKLFF. The CDR3 region has the DNA TGCAGCGTAATTAAGGAGGCATCTAATGAAAAACTGTTTTTT.